These 19 T cell receptor beta chains share one sample of origin, sequenced in a study of cytomegalovirus exposure and HLA in healthy donors. Primers: 60 Vbeta forward and 13 Jbeta reverse. Only in-frame clones appear in the TCRdb table, and some are missing; sequencing was by immunoSEQ multiplex PCR. The sample records around 91,000 clones, around 78% being singletons. Sequencing used PBMCs. Source of these receptors: a male donor in good health and CMV-seropositive.

In its sample, this clone was seen a few times. A far bigger clonotype differs at one base, so this is likely a read error. Within the sample, other DNA sequences also encode this same CDR3. J is TRBJ1-5 and V is TRBV4-1, with 7 nucleotides matching TRBD1. Germline V gene data show CDR1 as MGHRA and CDR2 as YSYEKL. The CDR3 contains 13 residues. Trimming took 6 bases from V and 6 from J; bases not matched to a gene: 5. The CDR3 sequence: CASRPGTVQPQHF. The CDR3 DNA reads TGCGCCAGCAGACCAGGGACAGTTCAGCCCCAGCATTTT.

The chain joins TRBV7-2 to TRBJ2-5; a possible D gene is TRBD2 (6 bases). This CDR3 contains 14 residues. Germline V gene data show CDR1 as SGHTA and CDR2 as FQGNSA. Deletions cut 5 bases from V and 4 bases from J, with 14 bases between. The CDR3 DNA sequence: TGTGCCAGCAGCAGGAGTCGGGGGTCAGAGACCCAGTACTTC. Translating it yields CASSRSRGSETQYF.

In nucleotides, the CDR3 is TGTGCCAGCAGTCAGGGGGGCCCAAACACTGAAGCTTTCTTT. This sequence encodes CASSQGGPNTEAFF. V usage is TRBV6-5 and J usage is TRBJ1-1; 7 bases align to TRBD1. The CDR3 runs 14 residues. V lost 5 bases, J lost 2 bases, and 5 bases stayed unmatched. Germline lookup yields CDR1 MNHEY and CDR2 SVGAGI.

This rearrangement joins TRBV11-2 to TRBJ1-1; D might be TRBD1 (5 bases). This CDR3 contains 13 residues. The V end was cut by 5 bases, the J end by 3 bases, with 10 bases between. CDR1 and CDR2 from the germline V gene are SGHAT and FQNNGV. The CDR3 region has the DNA TGTGCCAGCAGCCGTCGGGGGGACACTGAAGCTTTCTTT. Its protein is CASSRRGDTEAFF.

The rearrangement joins TRBV10-3 to TRBJ2-2, with 8 bases fitting TRBD1. Germline CDR1 reads ENHRY; CDR2 reads SYGVKD. The CDR3 has 17 residues. J was trimmed by 5 bases and V by 10 bases; bases with no gene match: 18. The CDR3 spells CATSPGGQGARTGELFF. The DNA for the CDR3 is TGTGCCACCTCCCCGGGTGGGCAGGGGGCAAGGACCGGGGAGCTGTTTTTT.

The genes are TRBV5-6 and TRBJ2-7, with 12 bases lining up with TRBD2. The CDR3 length is 14 residues. CDR1 is SGHDT and CDR2 is YYEEEE in the germline V gene. J gave up 4 bases and V 2 bases, and 1 base lay outside the gene matches. The CDR3 DNA is TGTGCCAGCAGCTTTACTAGCGGGAGGTACGAGCAGTACTTC. Amino acid sequence: CASSFTSGRYEQYF.

The chain uses TRBV6-5 and TRBJ2-7, with TRBD1 matching over 10 bases. This CDR3 comprises 14 residues. J was trimmed by 2 bases and V by 6 bases; bases with no gene match: 4. CDR1 MNHEY and CDR2 SVGAGI come from the germline V gene. CDR3 sequence reads: CASRGQGSAYEQYF. CDR3 DNA sequence: TGTGCCAGCAGGGGACAGGGGTCTGCCTACGAGCAGTACTTC.

The J gene is TRBJ2-5, the V gene TRBV5-1; no reliable D call. V was clipped by 0 bases and J by 3 bases, with 15 bases between them. This CDR3 comprises 16 residues. CDR1 is SGHRS, CDR2 YFSETQ, per germline. The DNA for the CDR3 is TGCGCCAGCAGCTTGGGTTCGGCAGGAACCGAAGAGACCCAGTACTTC. Translating it yields CASSLGSAGTEETQYF.

The chain uses TRBV28 and TRBJ2-7, with D possibly being TRBD1 (7 bases). Germline V gene lookup returns CDR1 MDHEN and CDR2 SYDVKM. CDR3 length equals 12 residues. V lost 5 bases and J 9 bases, leaving 14 bases between the germline ends. The CDR3 sequence: CASSPGGSGQYF. CDR3 DNA sequence: TGTGCCAGCAGTCCAGGGGGGAGCGGGCAGTACTTC.

J is TRBJ1-1 and V is TRBV27; D unresolved. The CDR3 has 12 residues. V was cut by 2 bases and J by 2 bases, with 3 bases left in between. CDR1 and CDR2 (germline): MNHEY, SMNVEV (reference sequence). CDR3 region: CASSLGNTEAFF. The CDR3 nucleotides are TGTGCCAGCAGTTTAGGCAACACTGAAGCTTTCTTT.

The chain employs TRBV9 and TRBJ2-3, with TRBD2 matching over 11 bases. The CDR3 runs to 17 residues. V lost 2 bases and J lost 4; bases outside the gene matches: 9. CDR1 and CDR2 (germline): SGDLS, YYNGEE. CDR3 in DNA: TGTGCCAGCAGCGTCACTTCTAGCGGGAGGCGTCCAGATACGCAGTATTTT. Protein sequence: CASSVTSSGRRPDTQYF. The full variable domain, its missing parts supplied by reference TRBV9 and TRBJ2-3, is DSGVTQTPKHLITATGQRVTLRCSPRSGDLSVYWYQQSLDQGLQFLIQYYNGEERAKGNILERFSAQQFPDLHSELNLSSLELGDSALYFCASSVTSSGRRPDTQYFGPGTRLTVL.

This clone was found a few times. The chain combines TRBV11-2 with TRBJ1-3; TRBD1 aligns across 7 bases. This CDR3 comprises 14 residues. From germline, CDR1 is SGHAT and CDR2 FQNNGV. J was trimmed by 2 bases and V by 5 bases; bases with no gene match: 3. This chain's CDR3 is CASSPGTAGNTIYF. For the CDR3, the DNA is TGTGCCAGCAGCCCCGGGACAGCTGGAAACACCATATATTTT.

The CDR3 sequence is CASLGSGGVEDEQFF. CDR3 nucleotide sequence: TGTGCCAGCTTGGGGAGTGGAGGGGTAGAGGATGAGCAGTTCTTC. The chain is built from TRBV5-6 and TRBJ2-1; D possibly corresponds to TRBD2 (6 bases). Trimming removed 7 bases from V and 8 bases from J, with 22 bases in between. The CDR3 loop spans 15 amino acids. The germline CDR1 and CDR2 sequences are SGHDT and YYEEEE. The full variable domain, with the rest looked up from reference TRBV5-6 and TRBJ2-1, is DAGVTQSPTHLIKTRGQQVTLRCSPKSGHDTVSWYQQALGQGPQFIFQYYEEEERQRGNFPDRFSGHQFPNYSSELNVNALLLGDSALYLCASLGSGGVEDEQFFGPGTRLTVL.

The chain links TRBV7-9 to TRBJ1-2; no clear D. Trimming stripped 4 bases from V and 8 bases from J, with 5 bases between. Germline CDR1 SEHNR, CDR2 FQNEAQ (reference sequence). The CDR3 runs 10 residues. The CDR3 reads CASSSEGYTF. The CDR3 bases are TGTGCCAGCAGCTCGGAGGGCTACACCTTC. The whole variable domain, filled in from reference TRBV7-9 and TRBJ1-2, reads DTGVSQNPRHKITKRGQNVTFRCDPISEHNRLYWYRQTLGQGPEFLTYFQNEAQLEKSRLLSDRFSAERPKGSFSTLEIQRTEQGDSAMYLCASSSEGYTFGSGTRLTVV.

The chain couples TRBV5-4 to TRBJ2-3, with 11 nucleotides matching TRBD2. V gave up 5 bases and J gave up 5 bases; unmatched junction bases: 10. The CDR3 is made up of 16 amino acids. Germline-derived CDR1 and CDR2 are SGHNT and YYREEE (reference sequence). The CDR3 is CASSKIAGGPIDTQYF. CDR3 coding DNA: TGTGCCAGCAGTAAAATAGCGGGAGGGCCGATAGATACGCAGTATTTT.

The V gene is TRBV4-2, the J gene TRBJ2-1; D perhaps matches TRBD2 (5 bases). Between the trimmed V and J ends, which lost 7 bases and 4 bases, there was a span of 20 bases. CDR1 is LGHNA, CDR2 YNFKEQ, per germline. CDR3 length: 16 amino acids. CDR3 nucleotides: TGTGCCAGCACAGCGGACGGGGTGGGTCTTTACAATGAGCAGTTCTTC. Protein product: CASTADGVGLYNEQFF.

V and J are TRBV19 and TRBJ2-4; possible D gene TRBD2, 5 bases. CDR1 LNHDA and CDR2 SQIVND come from the germline V gene (reference sequence). There are 11 residues in the CDR3. V was clipped by 6 bases and J by 7 bases, with 7 bases between them. CDR3 loop: CASRRGNIQYF. In nucleotides, the CDR3 is TGTGCCAGTAGAAGAGGGAACATTCAGTACTTC. The whole variable domain, remainder taken from reference TRBV19 and TRBJ2-4, is DGGITQSPKYLFRKEGQNVTLSCEQNLNHDAMYWYRQDPGQGLRLIYYSQIVNDFQKGDIAEGYSVSREKKESFPLTVTSAQKNPTAFYLCASRRGNIQYFGAGTRLSVL.

The gene calls are TRBV19 and TRBJ2-7; possibly TRBD2 for D (6 bases). V was trimmed by 3 bases and J by 7 bases, leaving 10 bases between them. CDR3 size: 12 residues. CDR1 is LNHDA, CDR2 SQIVND, per germline (reference sequence). CDR3 amino acids: CASSIVRGEQYF. Here the CDR3 DNA reads TGTGCCAGTAGTATCGTACGGGGGGAGCAGTACTTC.

The chain combines TRBV6-1 with TRBJ2-5, with D unresolved. Germline V CDR1 and CDR2: MNHNS, SASEGT. The V gene lost 2 bases and the J gene lost 1 base, with 5 bases spanning the gap. The CDR3 has 13 amino acids. The CDR3 bases are TGTGCCAGCAGTGAACTGTTCCAAGAGACCCAGTACTTC. Its translation is CASSELFQETQYF.